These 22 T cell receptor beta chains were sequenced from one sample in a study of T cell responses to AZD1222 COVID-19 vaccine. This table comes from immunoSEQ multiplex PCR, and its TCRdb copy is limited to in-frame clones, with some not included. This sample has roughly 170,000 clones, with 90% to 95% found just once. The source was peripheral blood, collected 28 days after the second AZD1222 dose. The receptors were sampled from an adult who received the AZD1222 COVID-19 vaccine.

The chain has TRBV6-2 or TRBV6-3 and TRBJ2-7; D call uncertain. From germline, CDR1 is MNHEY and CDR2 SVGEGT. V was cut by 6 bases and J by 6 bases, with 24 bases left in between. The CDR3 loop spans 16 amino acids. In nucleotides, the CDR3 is TGTGCCAGCAGCCGCCCCACCCGGGCCCCTCTCTCCGAGCAGTACTTC. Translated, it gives CASSRPTRAPLSEQYF.

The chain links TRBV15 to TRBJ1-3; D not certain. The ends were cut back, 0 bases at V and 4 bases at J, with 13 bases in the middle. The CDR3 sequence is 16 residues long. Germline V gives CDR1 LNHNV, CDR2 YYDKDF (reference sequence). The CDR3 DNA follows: TGTGCCACCAGCAGAGAAAGGTCCACCATAGGAAACACCATATATTTT. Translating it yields CATSRERSTIGNTIYF.

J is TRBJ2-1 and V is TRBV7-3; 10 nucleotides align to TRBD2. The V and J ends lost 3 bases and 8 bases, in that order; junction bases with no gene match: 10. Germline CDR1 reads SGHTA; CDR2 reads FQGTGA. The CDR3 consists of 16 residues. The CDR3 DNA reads TGTGCCAGCAGCTTCGCAAACGGGACTAGCGTACATGAGCAGTTCTTC. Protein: CASSFANGTSVHEQFF.

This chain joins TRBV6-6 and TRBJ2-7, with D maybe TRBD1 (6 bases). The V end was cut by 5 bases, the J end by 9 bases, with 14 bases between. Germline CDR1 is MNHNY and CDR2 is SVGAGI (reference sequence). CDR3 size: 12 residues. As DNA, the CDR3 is TGTGCCAGCAGTCCACAGGGCACCGGGCAGTACTTC. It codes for CASSPQGTGQYF.

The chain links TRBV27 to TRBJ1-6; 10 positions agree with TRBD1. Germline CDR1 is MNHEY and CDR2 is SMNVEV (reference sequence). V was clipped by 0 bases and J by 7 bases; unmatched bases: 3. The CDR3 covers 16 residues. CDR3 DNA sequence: TGTGCCAGCAGTTTATCGACAGGGGGCGGGAATTCACCCCTCCACTTT. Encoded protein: CASSLSTGGGNSPLHF.

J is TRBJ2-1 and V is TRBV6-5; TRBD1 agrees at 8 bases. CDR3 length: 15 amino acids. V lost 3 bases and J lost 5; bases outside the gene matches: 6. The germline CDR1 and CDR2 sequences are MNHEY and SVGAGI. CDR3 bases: TGTGCCAGCAGTTATGGACAGGGAGGAAACAATGAGCAGTTCTTC. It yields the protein CASSYGQGGNNEQFF.

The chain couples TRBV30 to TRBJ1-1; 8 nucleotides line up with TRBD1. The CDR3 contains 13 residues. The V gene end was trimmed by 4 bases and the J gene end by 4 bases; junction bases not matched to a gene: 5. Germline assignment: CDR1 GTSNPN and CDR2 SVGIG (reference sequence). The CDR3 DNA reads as TGTGCCTGGATAAAAACAGGGGGCACTGAAGCTTTCTTT. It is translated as CAWIKTGGTEAFF. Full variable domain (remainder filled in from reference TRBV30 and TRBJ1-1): SQTIHQWPATLVQPVGSPLSLECTVEGTSNPNLYWYRQAAGRGLQLLFYSVGIGQISSEVPQNLSASRPQDRQFILSSKKLLLSDSGFYLCAWIKTGGTEAFFGQGTRLTVV.

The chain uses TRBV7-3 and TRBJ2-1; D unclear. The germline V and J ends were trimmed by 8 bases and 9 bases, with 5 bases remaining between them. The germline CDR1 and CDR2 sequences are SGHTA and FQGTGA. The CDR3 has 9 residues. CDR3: CASLIEQFF. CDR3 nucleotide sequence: TGTGCCAGCTTAATTGAGCAGTTCTTC.

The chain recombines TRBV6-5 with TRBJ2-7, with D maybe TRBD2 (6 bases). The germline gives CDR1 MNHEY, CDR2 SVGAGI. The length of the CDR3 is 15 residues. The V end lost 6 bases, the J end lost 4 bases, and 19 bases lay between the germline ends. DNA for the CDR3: TGTGCCAGCAGCTCCTACTACGGGACTCTTTACGAGCAGTACTTC. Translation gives CASSSYYGTLYEQYF.

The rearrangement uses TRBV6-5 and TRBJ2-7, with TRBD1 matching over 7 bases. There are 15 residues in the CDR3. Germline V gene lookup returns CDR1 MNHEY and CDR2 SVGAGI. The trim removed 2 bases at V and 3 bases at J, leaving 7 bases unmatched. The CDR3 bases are TGTGCCAGCAGTTACCAACCGGGACAGAGCTACGAGCAGTACTTC. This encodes CASSYQPGQSYEQYF.

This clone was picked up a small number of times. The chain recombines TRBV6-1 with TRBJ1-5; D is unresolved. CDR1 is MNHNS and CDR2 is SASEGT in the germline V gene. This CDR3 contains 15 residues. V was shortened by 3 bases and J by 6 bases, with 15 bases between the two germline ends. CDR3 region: CASSETGEGGQPQHF. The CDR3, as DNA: TGTGCCAGCAGTGAGACCGGGGAGGGAGGTCAGCCCCAGCATTTT.

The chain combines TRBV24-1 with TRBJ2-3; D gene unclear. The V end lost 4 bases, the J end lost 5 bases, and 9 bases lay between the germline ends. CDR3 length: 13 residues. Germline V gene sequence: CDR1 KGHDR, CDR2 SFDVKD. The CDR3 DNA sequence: TGTGCCACCAGTGACATACTGGGAGATACGCAGTATTTT. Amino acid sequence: CATSDILGDTQYF.

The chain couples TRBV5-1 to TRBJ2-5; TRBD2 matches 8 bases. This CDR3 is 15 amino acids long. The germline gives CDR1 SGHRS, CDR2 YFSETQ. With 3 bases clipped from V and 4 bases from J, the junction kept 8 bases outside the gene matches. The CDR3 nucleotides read TGCGCCAGCAGCTCGCCGAGCGGGAGCCCAGAGACCCAGTACTTC. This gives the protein CASSSPSGSPETQYF. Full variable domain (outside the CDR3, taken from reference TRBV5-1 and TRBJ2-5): KAGVTQTPRYLIKTRGQQVTLSCSPISGHRSVSWYQQTPGQGLQFLFEYFSETQRNKGNFPGRFSGRQFSNSRSEMNVSTLELGDSALYLCASSSPSGSPETQYFGPGTRLLVL.

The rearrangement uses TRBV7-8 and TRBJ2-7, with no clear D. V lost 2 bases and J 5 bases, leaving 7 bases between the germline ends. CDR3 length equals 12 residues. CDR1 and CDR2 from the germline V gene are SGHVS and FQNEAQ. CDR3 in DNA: TGTGCCAGCAGCTTAATCTTCCACGAGCAGTACTTC. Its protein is CASSLIFHEQYF.

The CDR3 is CASSLSHRGNTEAFF. The CDR3, as DNA: TGTGCCAGCAGCTTAAGTCACAGGGGGAACACTGAAGCTTTCTTT. This chain joins TRBV7-3 and TRBJ1-1; 7 bases match TRBD1. Trimming cost V 1 base and J 1 base; bases outside gene matches: 3. Germline lookup yields CDR1 SGHTA and CDR2 FQGTGA. The CDR3 runs 15 residues.

CDR3 coding DNA: TGCGCCAGCAGCGCGCTGAGGGGGTACAATGAGCAGTTCTTC. Amino acids: CASSALRGYNEQFF. This sequence joins TRBV4-1 and TRBJ2-1, with D perhaps TRBD1 (6 bases). Germline V gene data show CDR1 as MGHRA and CDR2 as YSYEKL. The CDR3 consists of 14 residues. Trimming left V 5 bases short and J 4 bases short, with 12 bases between.

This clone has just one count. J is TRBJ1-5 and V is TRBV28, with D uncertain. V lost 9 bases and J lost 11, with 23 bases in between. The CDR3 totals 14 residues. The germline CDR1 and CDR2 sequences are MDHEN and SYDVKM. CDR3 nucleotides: TGTGCCAGTTCGAAGGACGGGGTCGAACGAACCCAGCATTTT. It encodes CASSKDGVERTQHF.

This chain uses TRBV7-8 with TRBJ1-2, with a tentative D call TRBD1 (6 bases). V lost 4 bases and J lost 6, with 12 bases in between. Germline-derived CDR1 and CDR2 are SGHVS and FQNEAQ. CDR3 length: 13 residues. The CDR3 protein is CASSSRDIDGYTF. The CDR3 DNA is TGTGCCAGCAGCTCCCGGGACATAGATGGCTACACCTTC.

As DNA, the CDR3 is TGTGCCAGCAGCTTAGGGGGATGGGACACTGAAGCTTTCTTT. The encoded protein is CASSLGGWDTEAFF. The chain combines TRBV11-3 with TRBJ1-1; D ambiguous. Germline CDR1 and CDR2: SGHNT and YENEEA. The CDR3 contains 14 residues. V shed 1 base and J shed 3 bases, with 9 bases lying between them. Full variable domain (outside the CDR3, taken from reference TRBV11-3 and TRBJ1-1): EAGVVQSPRYKIIEKKQPVAFWCNPISGHNTLYWYLQNLGQGPELLIRYENEEAVDDSQLPKDRFSAERLKGVDSTLKIQPAELGDSAVYLCASSLGGWDTEAFFGQGTRLTVV.

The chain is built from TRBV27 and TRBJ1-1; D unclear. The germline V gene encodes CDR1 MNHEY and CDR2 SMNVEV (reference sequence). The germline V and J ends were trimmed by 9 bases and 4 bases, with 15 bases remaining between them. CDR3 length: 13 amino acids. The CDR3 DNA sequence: TGTGCCAGTTATTCACTGCGGCTCACTGAAGCTTTCTTT. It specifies CASYSLRLTEAFF.

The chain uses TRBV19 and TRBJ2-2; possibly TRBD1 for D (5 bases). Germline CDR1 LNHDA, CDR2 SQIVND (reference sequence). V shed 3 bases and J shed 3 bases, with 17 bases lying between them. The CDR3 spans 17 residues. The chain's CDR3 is CASSMNQGFGYTGELFF. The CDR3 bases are TGTGCCAGTAGTATGAATCAGGGTTTCGGATACACCGGGGAGCTGTTTTTT.

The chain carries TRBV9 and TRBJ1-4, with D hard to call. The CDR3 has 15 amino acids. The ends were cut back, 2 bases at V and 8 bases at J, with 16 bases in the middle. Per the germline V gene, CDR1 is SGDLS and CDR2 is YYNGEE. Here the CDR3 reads CASSVEGTHKEKLFF. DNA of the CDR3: TGTGCCAGCAGCGTCGAGGGAACCCACAAGGAAAAACTGTTTTTT.